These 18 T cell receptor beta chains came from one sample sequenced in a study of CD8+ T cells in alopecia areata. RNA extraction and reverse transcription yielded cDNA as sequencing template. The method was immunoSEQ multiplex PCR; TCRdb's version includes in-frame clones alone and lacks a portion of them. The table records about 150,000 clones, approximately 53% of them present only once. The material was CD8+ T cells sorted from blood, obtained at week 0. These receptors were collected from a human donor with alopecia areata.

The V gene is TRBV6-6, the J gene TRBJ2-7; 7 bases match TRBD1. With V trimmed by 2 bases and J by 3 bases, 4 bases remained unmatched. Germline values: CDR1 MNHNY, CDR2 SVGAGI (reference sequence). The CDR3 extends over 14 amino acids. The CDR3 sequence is CASSYGDSRYEQYF. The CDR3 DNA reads TGTGCCAGCAGTTACGGGGACAGCCGCTACGAGCAGTACTTC.

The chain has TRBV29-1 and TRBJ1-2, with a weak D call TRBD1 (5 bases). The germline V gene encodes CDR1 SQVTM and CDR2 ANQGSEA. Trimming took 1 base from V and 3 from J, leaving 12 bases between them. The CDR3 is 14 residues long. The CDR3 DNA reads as TGCAGCGTTGAAGGACAGTCCTCTTACTATGGCTACACCTTC. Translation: CSVEGQSSYYGYTF.

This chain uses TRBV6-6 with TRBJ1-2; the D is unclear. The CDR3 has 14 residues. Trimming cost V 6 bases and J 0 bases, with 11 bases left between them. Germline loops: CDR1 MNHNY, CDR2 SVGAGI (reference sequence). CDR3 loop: CASRPLQANYGYTF. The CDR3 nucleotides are TGTGCCAGCAGGCCCCTCCAGGCTAACTATGGCTACACCTTC.

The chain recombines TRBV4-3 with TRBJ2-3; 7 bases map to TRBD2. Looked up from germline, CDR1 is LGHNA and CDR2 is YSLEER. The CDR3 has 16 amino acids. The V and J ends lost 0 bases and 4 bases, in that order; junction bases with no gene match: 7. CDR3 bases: TGCGCCAGCAGCCAAGATCCGGGCGGGGGTGCAGATACGCAGTATTTT. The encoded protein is CASSQDPGGGADTQYF.

The CDR3 loop reads CASSLVGDPTEAFF. CDR3 bases: TGCGCCAGCAGCTTGGTAGGGGATCCCACTGAAGCTTTCTTT. The genes are TRBV5-1 and TRBJ1-1; D might be TRBD1 (5 bases). This CDR3 comprises 14 residues. Trimming left V 0 bases short and J 4 bases short, with 10 bases between. Germline values: CDR1 SGHRS, CDR2 YFSETQ.

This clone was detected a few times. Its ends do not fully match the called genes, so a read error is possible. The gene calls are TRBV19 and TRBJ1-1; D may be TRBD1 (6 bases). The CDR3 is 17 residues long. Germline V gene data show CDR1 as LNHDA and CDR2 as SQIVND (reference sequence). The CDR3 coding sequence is TGTGCCAGTAGTCTAGACAGGTCCTTAGAGCCGAACACTGAAGCTTTCTTT. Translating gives CASSLDRSLEPNTEAFF. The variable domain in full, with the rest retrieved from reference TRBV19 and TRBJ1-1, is DGGITQSPKYLFRKEGQNVTLSCEQNLNHDAMYWYRQDPGQGLRLIYYSQIVNDFQKGDIAEGYSVSREKKESFPLTVTSAQKNPTAFYLCASSLDRSLEPNTEAFFGQGTRLTVV.

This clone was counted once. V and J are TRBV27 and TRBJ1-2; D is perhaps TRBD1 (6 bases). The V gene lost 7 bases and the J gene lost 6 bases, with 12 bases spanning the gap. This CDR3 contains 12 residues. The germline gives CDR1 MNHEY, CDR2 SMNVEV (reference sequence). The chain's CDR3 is CASTSGDHGYTF. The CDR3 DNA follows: TGTGCCAGCACCTCAGGGGACCATGGCTACACCTTC.

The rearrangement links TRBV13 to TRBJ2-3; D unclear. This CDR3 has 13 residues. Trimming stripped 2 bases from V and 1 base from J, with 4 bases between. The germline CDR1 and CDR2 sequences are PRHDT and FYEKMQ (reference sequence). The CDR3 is CASSLRGTDTQYF. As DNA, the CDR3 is TGTGCCAGCAGCTTACGGGGCACAGATACGCAGTATTTT.

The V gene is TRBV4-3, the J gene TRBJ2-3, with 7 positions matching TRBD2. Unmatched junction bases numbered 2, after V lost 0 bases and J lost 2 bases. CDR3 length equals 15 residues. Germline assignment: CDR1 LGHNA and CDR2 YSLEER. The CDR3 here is CASSQESGDTDTQYF. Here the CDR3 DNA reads TGCGCCAGCAGCCAAGAAAGCGGGGACACAGATACGCAGTATTTT.

CDR3 nucleotide sequence: TGTGCCAGCAGCTATCAGGTTTCGGTGGATACGCAGTATTTT. Its protein is CASSYQVSVDTQYF. V is TRBV13 and J is TRBJ2-3; D not resolved. This CDR3 comprises 14 residues. From germline, CDR1 is PRHDT and CDR2 FYEKMQ (reference sequence). V lost 4 bases to trimming and J lost 6 bases, with 14 bases between them.

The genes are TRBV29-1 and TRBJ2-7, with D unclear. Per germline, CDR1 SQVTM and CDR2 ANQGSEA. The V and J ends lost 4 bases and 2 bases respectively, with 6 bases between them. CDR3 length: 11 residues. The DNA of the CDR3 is TGCAGCGTTGGACAACCCTACGAGCAGTACTTC. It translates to CSVGQPYEQYF.

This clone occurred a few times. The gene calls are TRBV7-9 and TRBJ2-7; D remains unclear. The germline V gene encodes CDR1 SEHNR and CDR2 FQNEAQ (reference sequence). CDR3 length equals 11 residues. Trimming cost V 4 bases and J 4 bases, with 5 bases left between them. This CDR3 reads CASSSVYEQYF. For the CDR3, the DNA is TGTGCCAGCAGCTCGGTGTACGAGCAGTACTTC.

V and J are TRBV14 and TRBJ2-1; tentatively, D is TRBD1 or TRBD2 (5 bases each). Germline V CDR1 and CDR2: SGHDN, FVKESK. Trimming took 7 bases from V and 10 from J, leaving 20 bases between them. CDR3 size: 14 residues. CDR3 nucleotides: TGTGCCAGCATGGGACGAGGGCGGGTGGACGAGCAGTTCTTC. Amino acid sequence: CASMGRGRVDEQFF.

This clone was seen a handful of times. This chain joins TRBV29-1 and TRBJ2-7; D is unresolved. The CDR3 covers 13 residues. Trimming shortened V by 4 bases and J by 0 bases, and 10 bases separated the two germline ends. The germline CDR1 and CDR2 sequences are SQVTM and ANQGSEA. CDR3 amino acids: CSVVSPDSYEQYF. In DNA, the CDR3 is TGCAGCGTTGTTTCTCCAGACTCCTACGAGCAGTACTTC.

CDR3: CAWSGPQTGQGVDGYTF. CDR3 bases: TGTGCCTGGAGCGGACCTCAGACAGGGCAAGGTGTCGATGGCTACACCTTC. This rearrangement joins TRBV30 to TRBJ1-2, with 7 bases fitting TRBD1. This CDR3 comprises 17 residues. V shed 3 bases, J shed 6 bases, and the junction held 19 bases outside the gene matches. Germline V lookup: CDR1 GTSNPN, CDR2 SVGIG (reference sequence).

For the CDR3, the DNA is TGTGCCACCCACCTGAGAAGGACTAGCGGGGGAAGGAATGAGCAGTTCTTC. Protein product: CATHLRRTSGGRNEQFF. This rearrangement joins TRBV28 to TRBJ2-1; 13 nucleotides agree with TRBD2. Germline loops: CDR1 MDHEN, CDR2 SYDVKM. This CDR3 has 17 amino acids. With V trimmed by 10 bases and J by 7 bases, 16 bases remained unmatched.

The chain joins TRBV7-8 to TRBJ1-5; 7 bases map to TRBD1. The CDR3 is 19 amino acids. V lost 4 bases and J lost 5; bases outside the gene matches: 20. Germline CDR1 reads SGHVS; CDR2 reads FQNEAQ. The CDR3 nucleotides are TGTGCCAGCAGCTCATTATGGGCTGGCGGACAGGCAACCGATCAGCCCCAGCATTTT. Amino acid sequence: CASSSLWAGGQATDQPQHF.

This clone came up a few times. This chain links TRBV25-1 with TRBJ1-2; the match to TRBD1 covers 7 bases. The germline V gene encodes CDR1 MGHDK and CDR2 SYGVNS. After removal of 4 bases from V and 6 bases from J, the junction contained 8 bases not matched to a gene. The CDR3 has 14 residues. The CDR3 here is CASSGPQGRDGYTF. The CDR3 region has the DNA TGTGCCAGCAGTGGTCCACAGGGGAGGGATGGCTACACCTTC.